The clone carrying this TCR beta chain has just one count. No antigen is known for it. The CDR3 contains 13 residues. V was clipped by 5 bases and J by 10 bases, with 17 bases between them. The germline CDR1 and CDR2 sequences are SGHTA and FQGNSA. Amplification used 60 Vbeta primers and 13 Jbeta primers. This table comes from immunoSEQ multiplex PCR, and its TCRdb copy is limited to in-frame clones, with some not included. The sample records a few hundred thousand clones, roughly 80% being singletons. These data belong to a study of cytomegalovirus exposure and HLA in healthy donors. Study-wide results and caveats: Associated with HLA alleles at 0.05 false discovery rate in a later analysis were about 17,000 TCR beta sequences.

Sequenced sample: PBMCs. The rearrangement joins TRBV7-2 to TRBJ1-1; weak D call: TRBD1 (5 bases). The TCR originated in a man aged 30 to 45 in good health and CMV-seronegative. The CDR3 loop is CASSTRQQLGAFF. CDR3 sequence (DNA): TGTGCCAGCAGCACTCGACAGCAACTCGGAGCTTTCTTT.